This T cell receptor beta chain appears in the sequencing data of a study of T cell responses to AZD1222 COVID-19 vaccine. Findings and limits, study-wide: Donors were mostly white British, more females; clonal diversity possibly underestimated. Reportedly, close to half of spike-specific TCRs are directed against unmutated variant regions. There were repertoire samples only from the period after the peak T cell response. Distributed over spike, vaccine-associated CD4 TCRs predominated at 160-218 and 743-854.

V lost 3 bases and J lost 0, with 15 bases in between. CDR1 and CDR2 from the germline V gene are MNHNS and SASEGT. The CDR3 is 17 amino acids. Clones were sequenced by immunoSEQ multiplex PCR, and TCRdb holds only the in-frame ones, with some missing. The sample holds about 130,000 clones, over 75% seen once. Concerning this clone: Its antigen remains unknown.

Material: peripheral blood, obtained on day 0 of AZD1222 vaccination. The sequence derives from an adult in good health. The rearrangement joins TRBV6-1 to TRBJ1-5; D gene unclear. The DNA of the CDR3 is TGTGCCAGCAGTGATCGCCAGGTTCTTTATAGCAATCAGCCCCAGCATTTT. Translation gives CASSDRQVLYSNQPQHF.